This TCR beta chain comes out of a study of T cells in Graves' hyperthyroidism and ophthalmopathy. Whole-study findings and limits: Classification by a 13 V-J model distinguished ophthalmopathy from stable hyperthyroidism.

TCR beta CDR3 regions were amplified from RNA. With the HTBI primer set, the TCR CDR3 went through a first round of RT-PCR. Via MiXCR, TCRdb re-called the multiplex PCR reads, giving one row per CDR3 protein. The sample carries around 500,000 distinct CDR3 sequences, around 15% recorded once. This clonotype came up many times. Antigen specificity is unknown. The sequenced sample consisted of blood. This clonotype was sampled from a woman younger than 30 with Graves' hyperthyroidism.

This chain's CDR3 is CASNNPGRRTGELFF. CDR3 nucleotides: TGTGCCAGTAATAACCCGGGGCGAAGGACCGGGGAGCTGTTTTTT. The V and J genes are TRBV19 and TRBJ2-2; D tentatively reads TRBD1 or TRBD2 (5 bases each). This CDR3 is built from 15 residues. The germline V gene has CDR1 LNHDA and CDR2 SQIVND (reference sequence). Deletions cut 7 bases from V and 5 bases from J, with 17 bases between.